Listed below are T cell receptor beta chains from one sample, sequenced in a study of OX40 agonist ivuxolimab in advanced cancers. Clones were read by immunoSEQ multiplex PCR, and TCRdb kept only the in-frame ones, dropping some. The sample shows 76,000 or so clones, 75% to 90% of them seen only once. This specimen consisted of CD4+ or CD8+ T cells sorted from blood, obtained in a trial of the OX40 agonist ivuxolimab. The receptors stem from an adult with an advanced solid tumor such as melanoma, head and neck, liver or kidney cancer. Both conserved end residues are trimmed from each CDR3. A D gene is named only where the DNA matches it firmly.

d_call	j_call	v_call	cdr3_aa
NA	TRBJ2-3	TRBV6-5	ASGVSAPPTDTQY
NA	TRBJ2-3	TRBV19	ASSIGATGPDTQY
TRBD1	TRBJ1-5	TRBV18	ASSQGGGDNQPQH
NA	TRBJ2-5	TRBV6-1	ASSAIETQY
TRBD1	TRBJ1-5	TRBV27	ASSFVATGRSPSNQPQH
TRBD2	TRBJ2-3	TRBV5-6	ASSLSGSGNFGTDTQY
NA	TRBJ1-4	TRBV2	ASSADTGTRSPHLN
NA	TRBJ2-7	TRBV6-6	ASTKGDSYEQY
TRBD2	TRBJ2-1	TRBV2	ASSEVLAGVNEQF
TRBD1	TRBJ1-2	TRBV30	AWISTGAGDGYT
TRBD2	TRBJ2-1	TRBV7-2	ASSLASQRGGNEQF
NA	TRBJ2-7	TRBV11-1	ASSLREDEQY
TRBD1	TRBJ2-7	TRBV18	ASSPGQAGYEQY
NA	TRBJ2-1	TRBV7-2	ASSSPRASRTSSYNEQF
TRBD2	TRBJ2-2	TRBV2	ASSRASGGAGELF
TRBD1	TRBJ2-7	TRBV18	ASSPGTGGPGEQY
NA	TRBJ1-1	TRBV7-8	ASSLRTNTEAF
NA	TRBJ2-1	TRBV9	ASSENWAYNEQF
NA	TRBJ2-7	TRBV6-5	ASKDWNSYEQY
NA	TRBJ2-3	TRBV4-1	ASSPGVDTQY
TRBD2	TRBJ2-1	TRBV6-1	ASSLGTSAYNEQF
NA	TRBJ2-3	TRBV11-2	ASSLGDWISTDTQY
NA	TRBJ2-2	TRBV2	ASSATENTGELF
NA	TRBJ2-1	TRBV5-1	ASSLGLNEQF
NA	TRBJ1-6	TRBV7-3	ASSLGQNYNSPLH
NA	TRBJ1-5	TRBV5-5	ASSPTSGGNQPQH
NA	NA	TRBV27	ASRGDEQY
NA	TRBJ1-3	TRBV6-6	ASSYSWGMSGNTIY
NA	TRBJ2-1	TRBV19	ASSIGGGWISSYNEQF
NA	TRBJ2-5	TRBV18	ASSPSLGGQETQY
NA	TRBJ1-2	TRBV15	ATSREDRPANYGYT
NA	TRBJ1-2	TRBV6-5	ASSYSSTRGGYGYT
TRBD1	TRBJ1-2	TRBV5-6	ASSKDRGAST